The 5 T cell receptor beta chains below all came from one sample that was sequenced in a study of blood T cell repertoires in COVID-19. The repertoire was sequenced with immunoSEQ multiplex PCR; TCRdb's copy has only in-frame clones and lacks some. The sample holds 100,000 to 140,000 clones, roughly 90% seen once. The material sequenced was peripheral blood. Receptors were obtained from a man between 40 and 49 years old with active or convalescent COVID-19.

This clone has more than one count but fewer than ten. The rearrangement links TRBV6-6 to TRBJ1-2, with TRBD1 identical over 7 bases. Looked up from germline, CDR1 is MNHNY and CDR2 is SVGAGI (reference sequence). With 6 bases clipped from V and 6 bases from J, the junction kept 13 bases outside the gene matches. The CDR3 is 15 amino acids. DNA for the CDR3: TGTGCCAGCAGGAGGGACAGCTTCGCCTCGGATGGCTACACCTTC. Its protein product is CASRRDSFASDGYTF.

The genes are TRBV5-6 and TRBJ1-1; TRBD1 is a possible D gene (5 bases). V lost 4 bases and J 4 bases, leaving 17 bases between the germline ends. This CDR3 has 15 amino acids. CDR1 is SGHDT and CDR2 is YYEEEE in the germline V gene. CDR3 nucleotide sequence: TGTGCCAGCAGCGCGCGATCGGGAGGGGTCACTGAAGCTTTCTTT. As protein: CASSARSGGVTEAFF.

The V and J genes are TRBV4-1 and TRBJ1-5; D may be TRBD1 (5 bases). Germline CDR1 and CDR2: MGHRA and YSYEKL. The CDR3 is made up of 20 amino acids. Trimming shortened V by 0 bases and J by 5 bases, and 26 bases separated the two germline ends. CDR3 residues: CASSQDLREGRTLVYQPQHF. The CDR3 coding sequence is TGCGCCAGCAGCCAAGATCTAAGGGAGGGACGAACGCTCGTCTATCAGCCCCAGCATTTT.

The V call is TRBV6-5, the J call TRBJ2-7; 8 nucleotides match TRBD1. The V gene end was trimmed by 7 bases and the J gene end by 4 bases; junction bases not matched to a gene: 9. The CDR3 totals 14 residues. Germline V gives CDR1 MNHEY, CDR2 SVGAGI. The CDR3 DNA reads as TGTGCCAGCAATGGGGCAGGGGGCTCTTACGAGCAGTACTTC. Its translation is CASNGAGGSYEQYF.

This clone was counted between two and nine times. The chain links TRBV5-1 to TRBJ1-6, with D possibly matching TRBD1 (5 bases). The length of the CDR3 is 16 residues. CDR1 is SGHRS and CDR2 is YFSETQ in the germline V gene. The V and J ends lost 0 bases and 7 bases respectively, with 14 bases between them. DNA of the CDR3: TGCGCCAGCAGCTTGGATCTGGGGGGTTCCAATTCACCCCTCCACTTT. Protein product: CASSLDLGGSNSPLHF.